This paragraph reports one T cell receptor beta chain. Measured with immunoSEQ multiplex PCR; TCRdb has only the in-frame clones, and not every one. The table records approximately 220,000 clones, about 93% of them present only once. The V gene's germline CDR1 is SGHDT and CDR2 YYEEEE. V was shortened by 1 base and J by 4 bases, with 8 bases between the two germline ends. This CDR3 has 13 residues. The data derive from a study of control samples from healthy donors and cancer patients. The source is a man in his fifties in good health. The chain carries TRBV5-6 and TRBJ2-5; weak D call: TRBD1 (5 bases). Material: blood. This chain's CDR3 is CASSLQRGETQYF. CDR3 in DNA: TGTGCCAGCAGCTTGCAAAGGGGAGAGACCCAGTACTTC. Filled out from reference TRBV5-6 and TRBJ2-5, the complete variable domain reads DAGVTQSPTHLIKTRGQQVTLRCSPKSGHDTVSWYQQALGQGPQFIFQYYEEEERQRGNFPDRFSGHQFPNYSSELNVNALLLGDSALYLCASSLQRGETQYFGPGTRLLVL.